A single sample is the source of the 7 T cell receptor beta chains below, sequenced in a study of blood T cell repertoires in COVID-19 (dated by TCRdb to 2018 to 2020). Library construction relied on the immunoSEQ multiplex PCR assay. TCRdb retrieved this table from immuneACCESS and kept in-frame rearrangements only. Not all clones are present; in checked studies, unresolved V genes account for under half, and no reason is known for the remainder. Recorded for this sample are 95,000 to 110,000 clones; approximately 90% of them occurred a single time. Together, the top ten hold about a sixth of the sample. Sequencing was carried out using peripheral blood. The receptors here all came from a woman older than 75 in a cohort sampled during active COVID-19.

V usage is TRBV5-1 and J usage is TRBJ2-2; 7 nucleotides match TRBD1. J lost 3 bases, V lost 4 bases, and 6 bases had no gene match. CDR3 length: 15 residues. Germline CDR1 and CDR2: SGHRS and YFSETQ. The CDR3 DNA is TGCGCCAGCAGCCACCGGGACAGCTACACCGGGGAGCTGTTTTTT. Protein product: CASSHRDSYTGELFF.

This sequence joins TRBV19 and TRBJ1-1; D is possibly TRBD1 (6 bases). The germline V gene has CDR1 LNHDA and CDR2 SQIVND (reference sequence). The CDR3 totals 15 residues. V lost 4 bases and J 1 base, leaving 13 bases between the germline ends. The CDR3 region is CASSTPGTPNTEAFF. The CDR3 nucleotides read TGTGCCAGTAGTACCCCCGGGACACCGAACACTGAAGCTTTCTTT. Together with reference TRBV19 and TRBJ1-1, the CDR3 gives the full variable domain: DGGITQSPKYLFRKEGQNVTLSCEQNLNHDAMYWYRQDPGQGLRLIYYSQIVNDFQKGDIAEGYSVSREKKESFPLTVTSAQKNPTAFYLCASSTPGTPNTEAFFGQGTRLTVV.

The CDR3 DNA reads as TGTGCCAGCGCCCAAAAACAGGAGTATCAAGAGACCCAGTACTTC. Residues: CASAQKQEYQETQYF. The chain links TRBV27 to TRBJ2-5; TRBD1 might be the D (5 bases). The V and J ends lost 8 bases and 2 bases respectively, with 18 bases between them. CDR1 and CDR2 (germline): MNHEY, SMNVEV (reference sequence). The CDR3 loop spans 15 amino acids.

The V and J genes are TRBV6-1 and TRBJ1-2; D ambiguous. Between the trimmed V and J ends, which lost 1 base and 7 bases, there was a span of 10 bases. The germline CDR1 and CDR2 sequences are MNHNS and SASEGT. The CDR3 runs to 13 residues. This chain's CDR3 is CASSEVPPGGYTF. The CDR3 nucleotides read TGTGCCAGCAGTGAAGTCCCGCCCGGTGGCTACACCTTC.

The CDR3 reads CSARTSGGYEQYF. The CDR3 nucleotides are TGCAGCGCCAGGACTAGCGGGGGCTACGAGCAGTACTTC. The V gene is TRBV29-1, the J gene TRBJ2-7; TRBD2 agrees at 13 bases. J was trimmed by 3 bases and V by 7 bases; bases with no gene match: 3. The CDR3 runs to 13 residues. Germline V gene data show CDR1 as SQVTM and CDR2 as ANQGSEA.

V is TRBV6-6 and J is TRBJ1-5; TRBD1 matches at 8 bases. The germline CDR1 and CDR2 sequences are MNHNY and SVGAGI (reference sequence). The length of the CDR3 is 13 residues. J lost 6 bases, V lost 3 bases, and 1 base had no gene match. Here the CDR3 DNA reads TGTGCCAGCAGTTATGGGACAGGTCAGCCCCAGCATTTT. Amino acids: CASSYGTGQPQHF.

This clone has only one observation. This chain joins TRBV14 and TRBJ2-3, with 15 bases identical to TRBD2. With 0 bases clipped from V and 3 bases from J, the junction kept 7 bases outside the gene matches. Germline V gene sequence: CDR1 SGHDN, CDR2 FVKESK. This CDR3 has 19 amino acids. The CDR3 DNA sequence: TGTGCCAGCAGCCAAGAACGGGGGACTAGCGGGAGGCTGACAGATACGCAGTATTTT. Amino acid sequence: CASSQERGTSGRLTDTQYF.